The rows below give T cell receptor beta chains drawn from one sample of a study of blood T cell repertoires in COVID-19. Produced via immunoSEQ multiplex PCR; TCRdb's table is partial and in-frame only. The sample shows some 300,000 clones, about 88% of them seen only once. The sample consisted of PBMCs or T cells enriched from blood (not recorded which). These receptors all come from a woman in her sixties in a cohort exposed to, infected with or recovered from COVID-19 (not recorded which). CDR3s include the opening cysteine and the closing phenylalanine or tryptophan. The order of the fields is clone size, J gene, V gene, D gene, CDR3 DNA, CDR3 protein. The D gene is left open where the match is weak. A row's size may be missing; if present it is once, few, many or a size class.

>NA|TRBJ2-1|TRBV19|TRBD1
TGTGCCAGTACCCCAACAGGGGGCGATATTGGTGAGCAGTTCTTC
CASTPTGGDIGEQFF
>once|TRBJ2-5|TRBV24-1|TRBD1
TGTGCCACCAGTGACCGGGGACAGGGGCGAGAGACCCAGTACTTC
CATSDRGQGRETQYF
>once|TRBJ2-3|TRBV28|NA
TGTGCCAGCAGTTTAAAGTTTTTTTGGGAGACGGGTGATACGCAGTATTTT
CASSLKFFWETGDTQYF
>NA|TRBJ1-1|TRBV7-9|TRBD1
TGTGCCAGCAGCTTAGCTACGGGACAGGCCACCGGGGGAAACACTGAAGCTTTCTTT
CASSLATGQATGGNTEAFF
>NA|TRBJ2-7|TRBV28|NA
TGTGCCAGCAGTTGGCTCTACGAGCAGTACTTC
CASSWLYEQYF
>NA|TRBJ1-1|TRBV18|TRBD1
TGTGCCAGCTCACTCGGACAGGGGAACACTGAAGCTTTCTTT
CASSLGQGNTEAFF
>NA|TRBJ2-2|TRBV4-1|NA
TGCGCCAGCAGCCAAGGAGATGGGAGAACTAACACCGGGGAGCTGTTTTTT
CASSQGDGRTNTGELFF
>NA|TRBJ1-2|TRBV7-2|NA
TGTGCCAGCAGCTTAGCTGGCGCGGACTATGGCTACACCTTC
CASSLAGADYGYTF
>NA|TRBJ2-3|TRBV28|NA
TGTGCCAGCAGTTTTAGTTCTTCTGGCGGGAAAAGGTATTTT
CASSFSSSGGKRYF
>NA|TRBJ2-2|TRBV20-1|NA
TGCAGTGCTAGTGAAGCGGAGAACACCGGGGAGCTGTTTTTT
CSASEAENTGELFF
>NA|TRBJ2-3|TRBV5-1|TRBD2
TGCGCCAGCAGCTCTGGGGGTAGCGGGAGGGCCGATACGCAGTATTTT
CASSSGGSGRADTQYF
>NA|TRBJ1-6|TRBV21-1|NA
TGTGCCAGCATCGCGGGACAGCCTAATTCACCCCTCCACTTT
CASIAGQPNSPLHF
>NA|TRBJ1-4|TRBV28|TRBD1
TGTGCCAGCAGTTTATTGGGACAGGGGGTCGAAAAACTGTTTTTT
CASSLLGQGVEKLFF
>NA|TRBJ2-5|TRBV24-1|TRBD1
TGTGCCACCAGTGAGGGGCCGGGACAGGGACAAGAGACCCAGTACTTC
CATSEGPGQGQETQYF
>NA|TRBJ1-2|TRBV11-2|NA
TGTGCCAGCAGCTTAGTCGCCAGGCAGGGACTTGACGGGTATGGCTACACCTTC
CASSLVARQGLDGYGYTF
>NA|TRBJ2-2|TRBV7-9|TRBD2
TGTGCCAGCATACTATCCGGGACTAGCGGGAAAAACGGGGAGCTGTTTTTT
CASILSGTSGKNGELFF
>NA|TRBJ1-1|TRBV28|NA
TGTGCCAGCAGTTCACCTCCAGGGGCGGGGAACACTGAAGCTTTCTTT
CASSSPPGAGNTEAFF
>NA|TRBJ2-7|TRBV6-5|NA
TGTGCCAGCAGTCCTGGGCCCTACGAGCAGTACTTC
CASSPGPYEQYF